These 21 T cell receptor beta chains originate from one sample sequenced in a study of siplizumab effects on memory and regulatory T cells. Libraries were prepared by immunoSEQ multiplex PCR; TCRdb keeps only in-frame clonotypes and omits some of them. The table records approximately 60,000 clones, 70% to 85% of them present only once. The specimen was memory CD4+ T cells sorted from blood. Receptors were obtained from a human donor in good health.

The chain couples TRBV12-5 to TRBJ1-2; D gene uncertain. The CDR3 has 15 residues. Germline loops: CDR1 LGHNT, CDR2 FRNRAP. V lost 2 bases and J 2 bases, leaving 12 bases between the germline ends. The CDR3 DNA is TGTGCTAGTGGTTTGTCGGCCACCGGGAACTATGGCTACACCTTC. Translation: CASGLSATGNYGYTF. Drawing the rest from reference TRBV12-5 and TRBJ1-2, the complete variable domain is DARVTQTPRHKVTEMGQEVTMRCQPILGHNTVFWYRQTMMQGLELLAYFRNRAPLDDSGMPKDRFSAEMPDATLATLKIQPSEPRDSAVYFCASGLSATGNYGYTFGSGTRLTVV.

V and J are TRBV5-4 and TRBJ2-2; D might be TRBD1 or TRBD2, each matching 5 bases. The V and J ends lost 4 bases and 1 base respectively, with 14 bases between them. Per germline, CDR1 SGHNT and CDR2 YYREEE (reference sequence). The CDR3 sequence is 16 residues long. The CDR3 here is CASSPAGTVNTGELFF. The CDR3 coding sequence is TGTGCCAGCAGCCCTGCCGGGACGGTGAACACCGGGGAGCTGTTTTTT.

V gene TRBV5-1 combines with J gene TRBJ2-3, with TRBD1 as a possible D gene (5 bases). The CDR3 has 15 amino acids. Trimming cost V 1 base and J 1 base, with 10 bases left between them. Germline CDR1 is SGHRS and CDR2 is YFSETQ. Here the CDR3 DNA reads TGCGCCAGCAGCTTGCAGGGTGGGGGCACAGATACGCAGTATTTT. Protein sequence: CASSLQGGGTDTQYF.

V usage is TRBV6-5 and J usage is TRBJ1-1; no definite D call. V was shortened by 6 bases and J by 9 bases, with 11 bases between the two germline ends. CDR3 length: 11 amino acids. Germline CDR1 MNHEY, CDR2 SVGAGI. The CDR3, as DNA: TGTGCCAGCAGCTCTCAAAGGAAAGCTTTCTTT. Translation: CASSSQRKAFF.

This clone was seen more than once but under ten times. The V gene is TRBV7-9, the J gene TRBJ2-1; TRBD2 matches at 10 bases. The CDR3 has 16 amino acids. Per the germline V gene, CDR1 is SEHNR and CDR2 is FQNEAQ (reference sequence). The V gene end was trimmed by 4 bases and the J gene end by 4 bases; junction bases not matched to a gene: 7. Here the CDR3 reads CASSSASGGLYNEQFF. The CDR3 nucleotides are TGTGCCAGCAGCTCCGCTAGCGGGGGACTATACAATGAGCAGTTCTTC.

This clone was observed a few times. This chain links TRBV2 with TRBJ2-7; tentative D call: TRBD1 (7 bases). The CDR3 sequence is 19 residues long. V was cut by 7 bases and J by 2 bases, with 30 bases left in between. In germline, CDR1 is SNHLY, CDR2 FYNNEI. In nucleotides, the CDR3 is TGTGCCAGCATACTAGCCCCCGGGACAGTCCTCGTGAAGGCCTACGAGCAGTACTTC. This sequence encodes CASILAPGTVLVKAYEQYF. The full variable domain, in which reference TRBV2 and TRBJ2-7 provide the parts outside the CDR3, is EPEVTQTPSHQVTQMGQEVILRCVPISNHLYFYWYRQILGQKVEFLVSFYNNEISEKSEIFDDQFSVERPDGSNFTLKIRSTKLEDSAMYFCASILAPGTVLVKAYEQYFGPGTRLTVT.

This chain joins TRBV6-1 and TRBJ2-7, with TRBD1 matching 8 bases. V shed 3 bases and J 6 bases; nucleotides not matched to a gene: 4. Per germline, CDR1 MNHNS and CDR2 SASEGT. CDR3 length: 13 amino acids. Here the CDR3 DNA reads TGTGCCAGCAGTGAGCAGGGGGCGTTCGAGCAGTACTTC. Amino acids: CASSEQGAFEQYF.

Turning to this clone: The junction differs from germline at one of its ends, possibly a read error. This rearrangement joins TRBV18 to TRBJ2-1; the D gene is possibly TRBD2 (5 bases). Germline CDR1 and CDR2: KGHSH and LQKENI. The CDR3 sequence is 13 residues long. CDR3 DNA: TGTGCCAGCTCGTCTCTAGCTTGGGGTGAGCGGTTCTTC. Translating it yields CASSSLAWGERFF.

This clone appeared a single time. The chain uses TRBV7-2 and TRBJ2-7; D possibly matches TRBD1 or TRBD2 (5 bases each). V shed 5 bases and J shed 2 bases, with 10 bases lying between them. Per the germline V gene, CDR1 is SGHTA and CDR2 is FQGNSA. This CDR3 has 13 amino acids. CDR3 bases: TGTGCCAGCAGCCCCTGGGACGCCTACGAGCAGTACTTC. It codes for CASSPWDAYEQYF.

In its sample, this clone was seen a few times. The chain couples TRBV5-6 to TRBJ1-5; D is unclear. CDR3 length: 12 residues. Trimming shortened V by 4 bases and J by 5 bases, and 7 bases separated the two germline ends. CDR1 is SGHDT and CDR2 is YYEEEE in the germline V gene. CDR3 protein: CASSQLDQPQHF. CDR3 DNA: TGTGCCAGCAGCCAGCTCGATCAGCCCCAGCATTTT. The full variable domain, completed using reference TRBV5-6 and TRBJ1-5, is DAGVTQSPTHLIKTRGQQVTLRCSPKSGHDTVSWYQQALGQGPQFIFQYYEEEERQRGNFPDRFSGHQFPNYSSELNVNALLLGDSALYLCASSQLDQPQHFGDGTRLSIL.

The chain is built from TRBV4-1 and TRBJ2-3, with 8 nucleotides matching TRBD2. The CDR3 sequence is 17 residues long. Germline values: CDR1 MGHRA, CDR2 YSYEKL. The trim removed 4 bases at V and 5 bases at J, leaving 14 bases unmatched. The CDR3 here is CASSRTRDGGERDTQYF. The CDR3 DNA is TGCGCCAGCAGCCGGACCCGGGACGGGGGGGAGAGAGATACGCAGTATTTT.

The V call is TRBV27, the J call TRBJ2-7; D is unclear. This CDR3 contains 13 residues. Looked up from germline, CDR1 is MNHEY and CDR2 is SMNVEV (reference sequence). V lost 5 bases and J lost 2, with 10 bases in between. Here the CDR3 DNA reads TGTGCCAGCAGTCCACCACCCCCCTACGAGCAGTACTTC. Its translation is CASSPPPPYEQYF.

This chain connects TRBV20-1 to TRBJ1-1; D ambiguous. Germline V lookup: CDR1 DFQATT, CDR2 SNEGSKA (reference sequence). This CDR3 contains 11 residues. This CDR3 reads CFGAGFTEAFF. The CDR3 nucleotides are TGCTTCGGTGCGGGTTTCACTGAAGCTTTCTTT.

The chain links TRBV28 to TRBJ2-7; no reliable D call. V dropped 4 bases and J dropped 6 bases, with 10 bases sitting between them. The CDR3 length is 12 residues. Germline CDR1 is MDHEN and CDR2 is SYDVKM. In DNA form, the CDR3 reads TGTGCCAGCAGTTGGGTTTCGGGCGAGCAGTACTTC. It encodes CASSWVSGEQYF.

CDR3 in DNA: TGTGCCATCAGTGCGTCCGGGACGTCCGAGCAGTACTTC. Translated: CAISASGTSEQYF. V and J are TRBV10-3 and TRBJ2-7, with D perhaps being TRBD1 or TRBD2 (5 bases each). The CDR3 length is 13 residues. Trimming stripped 4 bases from V and 6 bases from J, with 13 bases between. CDR1 is ENHRY and CDR2 is SYGVKD in the germline V gene.

The chain employs TRBV21-1 and TRBJ2-7. TRBV21-1 has pseudogene status. The CDR3 covers 18 residues. CDR3 sequence: CASSKCPQAVSLKREQYF. CDR3 in DNA: TGTGCCAGCAGCAAATGTCCACAGGCAGTTTCACTAAAGCGGGAGCAGTACTTC.

V gene TRBV10-3 combines with J gene TRBJ2-1, with 8 bases fitting TRBD2. The J segment lost 4 bases and the V segment lost 2 bases, leaving 1 base of the junction unmatched. This CDR3 has 14 residues. Germline loops: CDR1 ENHRY, CDR2 SYGVKD. The CDR3 nucleotides are TGTGCCATCAGTGAGCGGGGGGGTTACAATGAGCAGTTCTTC. Amino acids: CAISERGGYNEQFF.

The chain couples TRBV2 to TRBJ1-1; 11 bases are a match to TRBD1. With V trimmed by 2 bases and J by 3 bases, 5 bases remained unmatched. Germline lookup yields CDR1 SNHLY and CDR2 FYNNEI. The CDR3 has 16 residues. The CDR3, as DNA: TGTGCCAGCAGTGAAAGGACAGGGGGCCCCCACACTGAAGCTTTCTTT. This translates into CASSERTGGPHTEAFF.

V and J are TRBV28 and TRBJ1-2; D gene uncertain. Trimming stripped 3 bases from V and 4 bases from J, with 9 bases between. The CDR3 sequence is 13 residues long. Germline V CDR1 and CDR2: MDHEN, SYDVKM. The CDR3 sequence: CASSLRVTYGYTF. CDR3 in DNA: TGTGCCAGCAGTTTGAGGGTGACCTATGGCTACACCTTC.

This clone was recorded a few times. The chain is built from TRBV9 and TRBJ2-1; TRBD1 matches at 7 bases. Germline loops: CDR1 SGDLS, CDR2 YYNGEE. V trimming: 0 bases; J trimming: 5 bases; junction bases outside the gene matches: 5. This CDR3 is built from 15 residues. CDR3 DNA: TGTGCCAGCAGCGTAGGACAGGGATCCCACAATGAGCAGTTCTTC. The encoded protein is CASSVGQGSHNEQFF.

V usage is TRBV28 and J usage is TRBJ1-5, with 7 bases matching TRBD1. The CDR3 is made up of 15 amino acids. V was clipped by 5 bases and J by 4 bases; unmatched bases: 8. CDR1 is MDHEN and CDR2 is SYDVKM in the germline V gene. The CDR3 coding sequence is TGTGCCAGCAGTATCCACGGGACAGAAAATCAGCCCCAGCATTTT. Its translation is CASSIHGTENQPQHF.